This T cell receptor (beta chain) was sequenced during a study of control samples from healthy donors and cancer patients. The data were produced by immunoSEQ multiplex PCR, yet TCRdb's version contains in-frame clones alone and is incomplete. The sample shows roughly 140,000 clones, about 93% of them seen only once. This CDR3 is 15 amino acids long. The germline gives CDR1 SNHLY, CDR2 FYNNEI. The ends lost 5 bases at V and 7 bases at J; junction bases unmatched: 6. This clone showed up just once. The rearrangement uses TRBV2 and TRBJ1-6; TRBD1 aligns across 9 bases. The TCR was taken from a man aged 45 to 65 in good health. Sequencing was carried out using blood. In nucleotides, the CDR3 is TGTGCCAGCAGTACCGGGACAGGGAGCAATTCACCCCTCCACTTT. Translation: CASSTGTGSNSPLHF. The full variable domain, in which reference TRBV2 and TRBJ1-6 provide the parts outside the CDR3, is EPEVTQTPSHQVTQMGQEVILRCVPISNHLYFYWYRQILGQKVEFLVSFYNNEISEKSEIFDDQFSVERPDGSNFTLKIRSTKLEDSAMYFCASSTGTGSNSPLHFGNGTRLTVT.